Below, 19 T cell receptor beta chains from the same sample are listed, as sequenced in a study of beta chain features in type 1 diabetes. Study findings and constraints: The study found moderately but significantly shorter TCRB CDR3s in all four CD4+ subsets of Type 1 diabetes patients.

These receptors are not linked to any known antigen. TCRB transcripts that were expressed got sequenced, as all of the isolated RNA had been reverse transcribed. Here immunoSEQ multiplex PCR was the method, and the copy in TCRdb shows in-frame clones only, minus some. Seen here are some 160,000 clones, approximately 8.7% observed once, and the top ten hold 0.7%. The sequenced sample was central memory CD4+ T cells from blood. The receptors were gathered from a woman in her twenties or thirties with type 1 diabetes.

The chain couples TRBV5-1 to TRBJ2-1; 10 nucleotides line up with TRBD2. After removal of 4 bases from V and 5 bases from J, the junction contained 9 bases not matched to a gene. Germline CDR1 and CDR2: SGHRS and YFSETQ. This CDR3 is built from 16 residues. DNA of the CDR3: TGCGCCAGCAGCCGACTTCTAGCGGGAGATGACAATGAGCAGTTCTTC. It codes for CASSRLLAGDDNEQFF.

The gene calls are TRBV28 and TRBJ1-2; TRBD1 might be the D (5 bases). V lost 7 bases, J lost 4 bases, and 19 bases lay in between. The CDR3 has 15 amino acids. CDR1 is MDHEN and CDR2 is SYDVKM in the germline V gene. CDR3: CASTGGSGRAYGYTF. CDR3 DNA: TGTGCCAGCACTGGAGGGTCAGGCAGGGCCTATGGCTACACCTTC.

The chain recombines TRBV7-3 with TRBJ1-2; D is unresolved. Germline CDR1 reads SGHTA; CDR2 reads FQGTGA. The CDR3 has 13 residues. V was shortened by 5 bases and J by 8 bases, with 15 bases between the two germline ends. The CDR3 DNA is TGTGCCAGCAGCGGGCCCTACTTGCAGGGCTACACCTTC. Protein: CASSGPYLQGYTF.

This clone was found a few times. V usage is TRBV9 and J usage is TRBJ2-5; TRBD1 aligns across 10 bases. This CDR3 is built from 15 residues. The V gene end was trimmed by 4 bases and the J gene end by 5 bases; junction bases not matched to a gene: 8. Germline-derived CDR1 and CDR2 are SGDLS and YYNGEE. DNA for the CDR3: TGTGCCAGCAGCACCGGGACAGGGGATACGGAGACCCAGTACTTC. It translates to CASSTGTGDTETQYF.

This clone was counted a few times. The gene calls are TRBV7-3 and TRBJ1-2; TRBD1 agrees at 8 bases. Germline V CDR1 and CDR2: SGHTA, FQGTGA. The V segment lost 5 bases and the J segment 5 bases; nucleotides outside the gene matches: 7. The CDR3 length is 14 residues. The CDR3 protein is CASSPDRGEYGYTF. The CDR3 coding sequence is TGTGCCAGCAGCCCTGACAGGGGAGAGTATGGCTACACCTTC.

This clone has a handful of counts. This rearrangement joins TRBV15 to TRBJ1-1, with D unresolved. Trimming removed 4 bases from V and 2 bases from J, with 14 bases in between. The CDR3 has 15 amino acids. The germline gives CDR1 LNHNV, CDR2 YYDKDF (reference sequence). The CDR3 loop is CATSIQSGTNTEAFF. In DNA form, the CDR3 reads TGTGCCACCAGCATTCAATCGGGAACTAACACTGAAGCTTTCTTT.

There are a few counts of this clone. The chain is built from TRBV7-3 and TRBJ1-2, with D maybe TRBD1 (6 bases). The V end was cut by 4 bases, the J end by 8 bases, with 14 bases between. This CDR3 region has 13 residues. From germline, CDR1 is SGHTA and CDR2 FQGTGA. As DNA, the CDR3 is TGTGCCAGCAGCTCGGACAGTTACGAGGGCTACACCTTC. Amino acid sequence: CASSSDSYEGYTF.

In the case of this clone: The sample holds other DNA sequences that translate to the same CDR3. The chain uses TRBV6-5 and TRBJ2-3; TRBD2 aligns across 9 bases. The CDR3 totals 15 residues. CDR1 is MNHEY and CDR2 is SVGAGI in the germline V gene. V trimming: 0 bases; J trimming: 4 bases; junction bases outside the gene matches: 2. Here the CDR3 reads CASSYSAGGADTQYF. Here the CDR3 DNA reads TGTGCCAGCAGTTACTCAGCGGGAGGTGCAGATACGCAGTATTTT.

This clone turned up a few times. The rearrangement uses TRBV27 and TRBJ1-2; 7 nucleotides agree with TRBD1. The CDR3 contains 15 residues. V gave up 0 bases and J gave up 4 bases; unmatched junction bases: 5. The germline V gene encodes CDR1 MNHEY and CDR2 SMNVEV (reference sequence). The CDR3 spells CASSLSRGDSYGYTF. The CDR3 bases are TGTGCCAGCAGTTTATCCAGGGGGGACAGCTATGGCTACACCTTC.

The gene calls are TRBV25-1 and TRBJ2-2; TRBD2 matches 8 bases. This CDR3 has 16 amino acids. Germline V CDR1 and CDR2: MGHDK, SYGVNS. With 6 bases clipped from V and 4 bases from J, the junction kept 10 bases outside the gene matches. CDR3 protein: CASSPPGLVGTGELFF. DNA for the CDR3: TGTGCCAGCAGCCCCCCGGGACTAGTCGGCACCGGGGAGCTGTTTTTT.

This sequence joins TRBV10-2 and TRBJ1-5; D may be TRBD1 (5 bases). Trimming took 7 bases from V and 10 from J, leaving 17 bases between them. This CDR3 comprises 13 residues. Germline V CDR1 and CDR2: WSHSY, SAAADI. As DNA, the CDR3 is TGCGCCAGCACCGATATGCAGGGTAATCCCCAGCATTTT. Amino acids: CASTDMQGNPQHF.

The rearrangement joins TRBV5-6 to TRBJ2-7, with TRBD2 matching 8 bases. The junction had 12 bases not matched to a gene; V was cut back by 4 bases and J by 0 bases. CDR3 size: 17 residues. CDR1 and CDR2 from the germline V gene are SGHDT and YYEEEE. The CDR3, as DNA: TGTGCCAGCAGCCTGGGCGGTAGCGGGGCCTACTCCTACGAGCAGTACTTC. Translation: CASSLGGSGAYSYEQYF. The entire variable domain, with the rest obtained from reference TRBV5-6 and TRBJ2-7, is as follows: DAGVTQSPTHLIKTRGQQVTLRCSPKSGHDTVSWYQQALGQGPQFIFQYYEEEERQRGNFPDRFSGHQFPNYSSELNVNALLLGDSALYLCASSLGGSGAYSYEQYFGPGTRLTVT.

The sample holds a few counts of this clone. The chain carries TRBV12-5 and TRBJ1-1, with TRBD1 as a possible D gene (5 bases). V was pared by 7 bases and J by 0 bases, with 18 bases between. Germline V CDR1 and CDR2: LGHNT, FRNRAP. The CDR3 spans 16 residues. The chain's CDR3 is CASALHLTAMNTEAFF. CDR3 nucleotide sequence: TGTGCTAGTGCCCTCCACCTGACAGCGATGAACACTGAAGCTTTCTTT.

The rearrangement joins TRBV5-4 to TRBJ2-1, with TRBD2 matching 14 bases. This CDR3 is built from 19 residues. CDR1 SGHNT and CDR2 YYREEE come from the germline V gene (reference sequence). Trimming at V came to 0 bases and at J to 4 bases, leaving 9 bases not matched to a gene. In DNA, the CDR3 is TGTGCCAGCAGCTTGGCTGGGTTGTGGACTAGCGGGAGGTACAATGAGCAGTTCTTC. It is translated as CASSLAGLWTSGRYNEQFF.

This clone was found a few times. This sequence joins TRBV28 and TRBJ1-1; D call uncertain. The CDR3 contains 12 residues. Germline V gene lookup returns CDR1 MDHEN and CDR2 SYDVKM. V was trimmed by 3 bases and J by 3 bases, leaving 5 bases between them. The CDR3 coding sequence is TGTGCCAGCAGTTTGCGAGACACTGAAGCTTTCTTT. Translating it yields CASSLRDTEAFF.

In its sample, this clone was seen a few times. The V call is TRBV19, the J call TRBJ2-5; 8 nucleotides agree with TRBD2. Germline V CDR1 and CDR2: LNHDA, SQIVND (reference sequence). V trimming: 7 bases; J trimming: 2 bases; junction bases outside the gene matches: 3. The CDR3 has 13 residues. DNA of the CDR3: TGTGCCAGTAAACTAGCGGCTCAAGAGACCCAGTACTTC. Protein product: CASKLAAQETQYF. Variable domain in full (rest from reference TRBV19 and TRBJ2-5): DGGITQSPKYLFRKEGQNVTLSCEQNLNHDAMYWYRQDPGQGLRLIYYSQIVNDFQKGDIAEGYSVSREKKESFPLTVTSAQKNPTAFYLCASKLAAQETQYFGPGTRLLVL.

The rearrangement uses TRBV15 and TRBJ2-2; D not resolved. Germline V gives CDR1 LNHNV, CDR2 YYDKDF (reference sequence). The CDR3 covers 16 residues. V was shortened by 0 bases and J by 0 bases, with 8 bases between the two germline ends. The CDR3 loop reads CATSRDGSANTGELFF. CDR3 sequence (DNA): TGTGCCACCAGCAGAGATGGCAGCGCGAACACCGGGGAGCTGTTTTTT.

V and J are TRBV7-3 and TRBJ2-2, with TRBD2 matching over 11 bases. The germline V gene has CDR1 SGHTA and CDR2 FQGTGA. V lost 5 bases, J lost 1 base, and 6 bases stayed unmatched. The CDR3 runs to 17 residues. CDR3 nucleotide sequence: TGTGCCAGCAGCCCGACGGGGACTAGCGGGAACACCGGGGAGCTGTTTTTT. Amino acid sequence: CASSPTGTSGNTGELFF.

Only a few counts were recorded for this clone. This sequence joins TRBV15 and TRBJ1-2, with D possibly matching TRBD1 (6 bases). CDR1 is LNHNV, CDR2 YYDKDF, per germline (reference sequence). This CDR3 is built from 16 residues. Trimming removed 2 bases at V and 8 bases at J, with 21 bases between. The CDR3 is CATSRQQGITLGGYTF. CDR3 nucleotide sequence: TGTGCCACCAGCAGACAACAGGGCATTACCCTCGGGGGCTACACCTTC.